This TCR beta chain is drawn from a study of blood T cell repertoires in COVID-19. Turning to the study itself: Specimens from acute and convalescent COVID-19 originated in the United States, Italy and Spain. PBMCs, B-cell-depleted T cells, or T cells were the source of the cDNA or gDNA that made up the material.

Original analysis: Reference gene primer amplification yielded estimated nucleated cell counts. Some clones are missing from TCRdb's copy, which holds only in-frame ones; the method was immunoSEQ multiplex PCR. The V and J calls and clone size are taken from that table; D and trimming were inferred from the DNA. The table includes 170,000 or so clones, around 84% detected once. Those enrolled in Seattle joined during active infection and were followed longitudinally afterward. Germline V gene lookup returns CDR1 LGHDT and CDR2 YNNKEL (reference sequence). Trimming left V 2 bases short and J 1 base short, with 9 bases between. CDR3 length equals 15 residues.

The chain carries TRBV3-1 (or the pseudogene TRBV3-2) and TRBJ2-4; D is uncertain. The TCR sequence derives from a man in his sixties with COVID-19, enrolled during active disease. The sample taken for sequencing was peripheral blood. The CDR3 reads CASSQSDLAKNIQYF. The CDR3 DNA reads TGTGCCAGCAGCCAAAGCGACCTGGCCAAAAACATTCAGTACTTC.